A single sample is the source of the 29 T cell receptor beta chains below, sequenced in a study of blood T cell repertoires in COVID-19. TCRdb's table, derived via immunoSEQ multiplex PCR, lists solely in-frame clones and lacks some. The sample contains about 410,000 clones, 70% to 90% of which appear only once. Material for sequencing was peripheral blood. Source of these receptors: a woman aged 40 to 50 with COVID-19, enrolled during active disease.

The chain recombines TRBV4-3 with TRBJ1-2; D ambiguous. Trimming cost V 1 base and J 5 bases, with 11 bases left between them. The CDR3 covers 14 residues. CDR1 LGHNA and CDR2 YSLEER come from the germline V gene. The chain's CDR3 is CASSQGSLGYGYTF. In nucleotides, the CDR3 is TGCGCCAGCAGCCAAGGTAGTCTCGGGTATGGCTACACCTTC.

The rearrangement uses TRBV27 and TRBJ1-6; TRBD1 is a possible D gene (6 bases). From germline, CDR1 is MNHEY and CDR2 SMNVEV (reference sequence). The CDR3 has 14 residues. Trimming cost V 3 bases and J 7 bases, with 10 bases left between them. CDR3 sequence: CASSFRGVNSPLHF. Here the CDR3 DNA reads TGTGCCAGCAGTTTCAGGGGAGTAAATTCACCCCTCCACTTT.

The chain employs TRBV11-1 and TRBJ2-5, with 8 bases that match TRBD2. This CDR3 spans 16 amino acids. V lost 1 base to trimming and J lost 4 bases; unmatched junction nucleotides: 8. Germline lookup yields CDR1 SGHAT and CDR2 FQDESV (reference sequence). The CDR3 protein is CASSLGSGVSGETQYF. CDR3 bases: TGTGCCAGCAGCTTAGGTAGCGGGGTATCGGGAGAGACCCAGTACTTC.

This chain links TRBV2 with TRBJ2-1, with D maybe TRBD2 (5 bases). The V and J ends lost 7 bases and 0 bases respectively, with 13 bases between them. The CDR3 spans 15 residues. Germline V gives CDR1 SNHLY, CDR2 FYNNEI. Written as DNA, the CDR3 is TGTGCCAGCACAGCGGAAAAGAGCTCCTACAATGAGCAGTTCTTC. Translated: CASTAEKSSYNEQFF.

This chain connects TRBV6-1 to TRBJ2-3; D is perhaps TRBD1 (5 bases). Germline CDR1 and CDR2: MNHNS and SASEGT. The CDR3 is 16 amino acids. V was cut by 4 bases and J by 0 bases, with 14 bases left in between. The CDR3 DNA is TGTGCCAGCAGTGGCCATCAAGGGGTTAGCACAGATACGCAGTATTTT. It is translated as CASSGHQGVSTDTQYF.

A few counts support this clone. This CDR3 is also generated by other DNA sequences in the sample. V usage is TRBV28 and J usage is TRBJ2-7; D may be TRBD2 (5 bases). Trimming left V 2 bases short and J 1 base short, with 9 bases between. The CDR3 totals 14 residues. Germline V CDR1 and CDR2: MDHEN, SYDVKM. DNA of the CDR3: TGTGCCAGCAGTTTAGCGGGTTCTTCCTACGAGCAGTACTTC. Encoded protein: CASSLAGSSYEQYF.

The rearrangement uses TRBV20-1 and TRBJ1-4; 8 nucleotides align to TRBD1. There are 15 residues in the CDR3. V dropped 3 bases and J dropped 8; count of bases not matched to a gene: 11. The germline CDR1 and CDR2 sequences are DFQATT and SNEGSKA (reference sequence). Here the CDR3 reads CSASRVGQGEEKLFF. For the CDR3, the DNA is TGCAGTGCTAGTAGAGTTGGACAGGGCGAAGAAAAACTGTTTTTT.

Here the CDR3 reads CASSQGTGYNEQFF. As DNA, the CDR3 is TGTGCCAGCAGCCAAGGGACAGGGTACAATGAGCAGTTCTTC. The chain has TRBV27 and TRBJ2-1, with 9 bases matching TRBD1. The CDR3 consists of 14 residues. Trimming removed 6 bases from V and 4 bases from J; junction bases left unmatched: 4. In germline, CDR1 is MNHEY, CDR2 SMNVEV (reference sequence).

V is TRBV5-1 and J is TRBJ2-7, with 12 bases identical to TRBD2. Trimming removed 0 bases from V and 5 bases from J; junction bases left unmatched: 3. The CDR3 contains 15 residues. Germline assignment: CDR1 SGHRS and CDR2 YFSETQ. For the CDR3, the DNA is TGCGCCAGCAGCTTGGGGCCTAGCGGGAGGGACGAGCAGTACTTC. It encodes CASSLGPSGRDEQYF.

With regard to this clone: A read error may produce the germline difference seen at one junction end. The chain uses TRBV7-2 and TRBJ1-1, with D maybe TRBD1 (5 bases). Germline values: CDR1 SGHTA, CDR2 FQGNSA. The CDR3 sequence is 14 residues long. As DNA, the CDR3 is TGTGCCGGCAGCTTCAGGGTTGAGAGGACTGAAGCTTTCTTT. It is translated as CAGSFRVERTEAFF.

The chain combines TRBV7-8 with TRBJ1-3; tentatively, D is TRBD1 (5 bases). Between the trimmed V and J ends, which lost 3 bases and 1 base, there was a span of 7 bases. The CDR3 runs 14 residues. Germline-derived CDR1 and CDR2 are SGHVS and FQNEAQ. The CDR3 region has the DNA TGTGCCAGCAGCTTCGCAGGGTCTGGAAACACCATATATTTT. It codes for CASSFAGSGNTIYF.

The CDR3: CASSGRDPGTGTGLYEQYF. The CDR3 bases are TGTGCCAGCAGCGGACGTGATCCCGGGACAGGGACTGGGCTCTACGAGCAGTACTTC. The V gene is TRBV9, the J gene TRBJ2-7, with 9 bases aligning to TRBD1. J lost 3 bases, V lost 3 bases, and 19 bases had no gene match. Germline V gene data show CDR1 as SGDLS and CDR2 as YYNGEE. This CDR3 has 19 residues. The variable domain in full, with the rest retrieved from reference TRBV9 and TRBJ2-7, is DSGVTQTPKHLITATGQRVTLRCSPRSGDLSVYWYQQSLDQGLQFLIQYYNGEERAKGNILERFSAQQFPDLHSELNLSSLELGDSALYFCASSGRDPGTGTGLYEQYFGPGTRLTVT.

The CDR3 loop is CASSSGQGTDIQYF. Here the CDR3 DNA reads TGTGCCAGCAGTTCAGGACAGGGGACAGACATTCAGTACTTC. V is TRBV28 and J is TRBJ2-4, with 9 bases matching TRBD1. Germline CDR1 reads MDHEN; CDR2 reads SYDVKM. The CDR3 spans 14 residues. The V segment lost 4 bases and the J segment 8 bases; nucleotides outside the gene matches: 6.

This clone was detected only a few times. V and J are TRBV2 and TRBJ1-2; 8 bases are a match to TRBD1. This CDR3 region has 12 residues. Germline V gene lookup returns CDR1 SNHLY and CDR2 FYNNEI. J gave up 13 bases and V 6 bases, and 10 bases lay outside the gene matches. CDR3 coding DNA: TGTGCCAGCAGACCGGACAGGGAATCTTCCACCTTC. Protein: CASRPDRESSTF.

The chain has TRBV9 and TRBJ2-2; D is undetermined. This CDR3 is built from 12 residues. Germline V CDR1 and CDR2: SGDLS, YYNGEE. Trimming removed 2 bases at V and 5 bases at J, with 4 bases between. The CDR3 sequence: CASSVLTGELFF. DNA of the CDR3: TGTGCCAGCAGCGTTCTTACCGGGGAGCTGTTTTTT.

The chain employs TRBV28 and TRBJ1-5, with 11 bases aligning to TRBD1. V gave up 5 bases and J gave up 3 bases; unmatched junction bases: 12. In germline, CDR1 is MDHEN, CDR2 SYDVKM. The CDR3 extends over 18 amino acids. For the CDR3, the DNA is TGTGCCAGCAGTGATTCATTGAGGGACAGGGGGTACAATCAGCCCCAGCATTTT. This gives the protein CASSDSLRDRGYNQPQHF.

CDR3 nucleotides: TGCGCCAGCAGCTTGGATGCAGGGGGGTACGAGCAGTACTTC. This codes for CASSLDAGGYEQYF. The chain has TRBV5-1 and TRBJ2-7, with D possibly TRBD1 on 7 matching bases. Germline V lookup: CDR1 SGHRS, CDR2 YFSETQ. This CDR3 has 14 amino acids. V dropped 0 bases and J dropped 4 bases, with 11 bases sitting between them.

The rearrangement links TRBV7-2 to TRBJ2-1, with D uncertain. The CDR3 has 13 residues. V was clipped by 1 base and J by 9 bases, with 10 bases between them. Germline V CDR1 and CDR2: SGHTA, FQGNSA. The CDR3 DNA sequence: TGTGCCAGCAGCTTAGAGAGCTTAAGTGAGCAGTTCTTC. Its translation is CASSLESLSEQFF.

This chain joins TRBV24-1 and TRBJ2-5, with a weak D call TRBD2 (6 bases). The ends were cut back, 2 bases at V and 4 bases at J, with 16 bases in the middle. The CDR3 is 16 amino acids. From germline, CDR1 is KGHDR and CDR2 SFDVKD. The chain's CDR3 is CATSDSAQVGGETQYF. Written as DNA, the CDR3 is TGTGCCACCAGTGATTCAGCACAGGTGGGAGGAGAGACCCAGTACTTC.

The chain recombines TRBV6-2 or TRBV6-3 with TRBJ2-5, with TRBD1 matching over 9 bases. J gave up 4 bases and V 0 bases, and 3 bases lay outside the gene matches. Germline CDR1 reads MNHEY; CDR2 reads SVGEGT. The CDR3 runs 15 residues. CDR3 bases: TGTGCCAGCAGTTACTCTGTACAGGGGGCAGAGACCCAGTACTTC. As protein: CASSYSVQGAETQYF.

This rearrangement joins TRBV5-5 to TRBJ1-1; 7 bases are shared with TRBD1. The germline V gene encodes CDR1 SGHKS and CDR2 YYEKEE (reference sequence). The CDR3 loop spans 14 amino acids. J lost 10 bases, V lost 7 bases, and 16 bases had no gene match. CDR3 bases: TGTGCCAGCCGGGGGCAGGGGGATAACTATAGAGCTTTCTTT. This sequence encodes CASRGQGDNYRAFF. Combining the CDR3 with reference TRBV5-5 and TRBJ1-1 gives the whole variable domain DAGVTQSPTHLIKTRGQQVTLRCSPISGHKSVSWYQQVLGQGPQFIFQYYEKEERGRGNFPDRFSARQFPNYSSELNVNALLLGDSALYLCASRGQGDNYRAFFGQGTRLTVV.

The chain is built from TRBV27 and TRBJ1-5; D is uncertain. V was clipped by 0 bases and J by 2 bases, with 11 bases between them. The germline gives CDR1 MNHEY, CDR2 SMNVEV (reference sequence). The CDR3 is 16 residues long. DNA for the CDR3: TGTGCCAGCAGTTTATCGCCAGATGGTGGCAATCAGCCCCAGCATTTT. This translates into CASSLSPDGGNQPQHF.

J is TRBJ2-3 and V is TRBV6-4, with D tentatively TRBD2 (5 bases). This CDR3 region has 16 residues. The germline V gene has CDR1 MRHNA and CDR2 SNTAGT. Trimming pared 6 bases from V and 4 bases from J, leaving 20 bases between. CDR3 coding DNA: TGTGCCAGCAGAGTCTACGCGGAGCGGACCTCAGATACGCAGTATTTT. Protein sequence: CASRVYAERTSDTQYF.

This chain uses TRBV19 with TRBJ2-6; D not resolved. Deletions cut 6 bases from V and 3 bases from J, with 15 bases between. Germline V lookup: CDR1 LNHDA, CDR2 SQIVND (reference sequence). The CDR3 covers 16 residues. The CDR3 DNA follows: TGTGCCAGTAGAGAAAGTTCCCTTAGTGGGGCCAACGTCCTGACTTTC. Its protein is CASRESSLSGANVLTF.

The chain uses TRBV28 and TRBJ1-1; D is possibly TRBD1 (6 bases). CDR1 MDHEN and CDR2 SYDVKM come from the germline V gene. The CDR3 loop spans 11 amino acids. Trimming cost V 8 bases and J 7 bases, with 11 bases left between them. The chain's CDR3 is CASAPQGEAFF. The CDR3 DNA follows: TGTGCCAGCGCCCCACAGGGTGAAGCTTTCTTT.

The CDR3 nucleotides are TGTGCCAGTAGTATTAGGCACAGCAATGAAAAACTGTTTTTT. Translation: CASSIRHSNEKLFF. The V gene is TRBV19, the J gene TRBJ1-4, with D uncertain. The CDR3 has 14 amino acids. Germline CDR1 is LNHDA and CDR2 is SQIVND (reference sequence). Trimming took 3 bases from V and 5 from J, leaving 10 bases between them. Full variable domain (rest looked up from reference TRBV19 and TRBJ1-4): DGGITQSPKYLFRKEGQNVTLSCEQNLNHDAMYWYRQDPGQGLRLIYYSQIVNDFQKGDIAEGYSVSREKKESFPLTVTSAQKNPTAFYLCASSIRHSNEKLFFGSGTQLSVL.

This clone has just one count. The junction differs from germline at one of its ends, possibly a read error. The chain carries TRBV3-1 (or the pseudogene TRBV3-2) and TRBJ2-3, with D possibly being TRBD1 (6 bases). This CDR3 has 11 residues. From germline, CDR1 is LGHDT and CDR2 YNNKEL (reference sequence). This chain's CDR3 is CASSQVNRQVF. CDR3 bases: TGTGCCAGCAGCCAAGTCAACCGACAGGTTTTT.

The chain is built from TRBV9 and TRBJ2-3; a weak D match, TRBD1 (6 bases). Germline CDR1 reads SGDLS; CDR2 reads YYNGEE. Trimming stripped 3 bases from V and 4 bases from J, with 6 bases between. The CDR3 loop spans 12 amino acids. CDR3: CASSAGADTQYF. The CDR3 coding sequence is TGTGCCAGCAGCGCAGGGGCAGATACGCAGTATTTT.

The rearrangement links TRBV2 to TRBJ1-1; D is unclear. The CDR3 has 13 amino acids. The V and J ends lost 8 bases and 4 bases respectively, with 14 bases between them. CDR1 and CDR2 (germline): SNHLY, FYNNEI. The CDR3 DNA sequence: TGTGCCAGCGGACTGGGCCCGGCCACTGAAGCTTTCTTT. Translated: CASGLGPATEAFF.